This T cell receptor beta chain emerged from a study of cytomegalovirus exposure and HLA in healthy donors. Points from the study as a whole: In a later analysis, DRB1 alleles had the most associated TCRs; HLA-C alleles the fewest.

The length of the CDR3 is 16 residues. With 5 bases clipped from V and 4 bases from J, the junction kept 12 bases outside the gene matches. Germline loops: CDR1 MDHEN, CDR2 SYDVKM. The donors gave bone marrow, and they were healthy. Primers: 60 Vbeta forward and 13 Jbeta reverse. TCRdb's copy holds only in-frame clones and misses some; the assay was immunoSEQ multiplex PCR. The sample lists 210,000 or so clones; just under 85% were seen once. Only a few counts were recorded for this clone. Its antigen is as yet unknown. The receptor comes from a woman aged 40-49 years in good health and CMV-seronegative. The sample comprised PBMCs. V usage is TRBV28 and J usage is TRBJ1-2, with 8 bases that match TRBD1. CDR3 coding DNA: TGTGCCAGCAGTACAGGGGGAGCGCAAACCATCTATGGCTACACCTTC. As protein: CASSTGGAQTIYGYTF.